Included here is one T cell receptor beta chain sequence, with context. Profiling relied on immunoSEQ multiplex PCR, and the TCRdb table lists in-frame clones only, not all of them. The sample has 50,000 or so clones, less than 95% seen once; the top ten hold around 0.3%. The data are from a study of T cell changes during pregnancy in multiple sclerosis. Looked up from germline, CDR1 is SQVTM and CDR2 is ANQGSEA. CDR3 length: 14 amino acids. The J segment lost 6 bases and the V segment lost 5 bases, leaving 8 bases of the junction unmatched. The rearrangement links TRBV29-1 to TRBJ1-2; 11 nucleotides line up with TRBD1. The sequencing used CD4+ T cells from peripheral blood mononuclear cells, collected in the third trimester of pregnancy. This receptor was taken from a female donor with multiple sclerosis, enrolled in a pregnancy study. CDR3 nucleotides: TGCAGCGTTTTAGACGGACAGGGGGCGAATGGCTACACCTTC. It is translated as CSVLDGQGANGYTF.